These 12 T cell receptor beta chains were sequenced from one sample in a study of regulatory T cells in long-lasting Graves disease (dated by TCRdb to 2020 to 2022). The library was made by multiplex PCR. The data were produced on an Illumina HiSeq 4000. CDR3 regions were amplified by Arm-PCR with iRepertoire HTBI primers to construct TCR beta libraries. The public reads were reanalyzed by TCRdb: fastp trimming at Q25, MiXCR alignment, in-frame beta chains only. Rows merge per CDR3 protein into single entries with the most common DNA and genes. This sample has about 290,000 distinct CDR3 sequences in its table, and 20% to 25% of those were observed once. The ten largest clones capture more than 50% of the sample. In the paper's terms, the time point label means: persistent/refractory GD, antithyroid drugs over 5 years with positive TRAb. For both TCR sequencing and RNA sequencing, RNA was extracted from PBMCs using TRIzol.

Sequences were derived from peripheral blood mononuclear cells (PBMCs), sampled when the disease was refractory, from a patient treated with antithyroid drugs. These receptors all come from a female donor with Graves disease.

The J gene is TRBJ1-5, the V gene TRBV28, with a weak D call TRBD1 (5 bases). This CDR3 spans 20 amino acids. Trimming removed 2 bases at V and 6 bases at J, with 29 bases between. From germline, CDR1 is MDHEN and CDR2 SYDVKM. DNA for the CDR3: TGTGCCAGCAGTTTACCGGTCGGGTGGGGGATTGGGAGGGTTAGTCAGCCCCAGCATTTT. Translated, it gives CASSLPVGWGIGRVSQPQHF.

This clonotype has more than one count but fewer than ten. The chain has TRBV19 and TRBJ1-2; D gene unclear. Trimming pared 5 bases from V and 8 bases from J, leaving 9 bases between. CDR1 is LNHDA, CDR2 SQIVND, per germline (reference sequence). The CDR3 consists of 11 residues. CDR3 protein: CASSLDVGYTF. The CDR3 DNA reads as TGTGCCAGTAGTCTCGACGTCGGCTACACCTTC.

This clonotype showed up just a few times. V is TRBV29-1 and J is TRBJ2-2; D gene unclear. The CDR3 spans 11 residues. Trimming stripped 4 bases from V and 4 bases from J, with 4 bases between. The germline V gene encodes CDR1 SQVTM and CDR2 ANQGSEA. The CDR3 nucleotides read TGCAGCGTTGGAGGCACCGGGGAGCTGTTTTTT. This sequence encodes CSVGGTGELFF.

This clonotype has a handful of counts. The chain links TRBV20-1 to TRBJ1-2, with a weak D call TRBD1 (5 bases). The CDR3 has 12 amino acids. The V gene's germline CDR1 is DFQATT and CDR2 SNEGSKA (reference sequence). Trimming took 6 bases from V and 4 from J, leaving 12 bases between them. This CDR3 is CSAMGRIYGYTF. Written as DNA, the CDR3 is TGCAGTGCAATGGGACGGATCTATGGCTACACCTTC.

This clonotype was counted between two and nine times. The chain employs TRBV30 and TRBJ2-7, with D perhaps TRBD1 (5 bases). Germline assignment: CDR1 GTSNPN and CDR2 SVGIG (reference sequence). The CDR3 runs 13 residues. Trimming stripped 2 bases from V and 5 bases from J, with 13 bases between. CDR3 sequence (DNA): TGTGCCTGGAGTCCAGGGATTCGGGACGAGCAGTACTTC. It yields the protein CAWSPGIRDEQYF.

This clonotype was observed at least ten times. The V gene is TRBV7-2, the J gene TRBJ2-4, with D unclear. The CDR3 loop spans 17 amino acids. Germline lookup yields CDR1 SGHTA and CDR2 FQGNSA. V gave up 5 bases and J gave up 0 bases, with 17 bases separating them. The chain's CDR3 is CASSPNSLGLAKNIQYF. CDR3 coding DNA: TGTGCCAGCAGCCCCAACAGTCTTGGCCTAGCCAAAAACATTCAGTACTTC. Combining the CDR3 with reference TRBV7-2 and TRBJ2-4 gives the whole variable domain GAGVSQSPSNKVTEKGKDVELRCDPISGHTALYWYRQSLGQGLEFLIYFQGNSAPDKSGLPSDRFSAERTGGSVSTLTIQRTQQEDSAVYLCASSPNSLGLAKNIQYFGAGTRLSVL.

This clonotype was found many times. This chain links TRBV10-3 with TRBJ1-2; D is possibly TRBD1 (6 bases). Per the germline V gene, CDR1 is ENHRY and CDR2 is SYGVKD. Trimming removed 10 bases from V and 5 bases from J, with 17 bases in between. The CDR3 extends over 13 amino acids. The CDR3 here is CATDGGRMYGYTF. The DNA of the CDR3 is TGTGCCACTGATGGGGGGCGTATGTATGGCTACACCTTC.

This clonotype was seen more than once but under ten times. The chain employs TRBV6-5 and TRBJ1-1; 7 bases are a match to TRBD1. The CDR3 runs 15 residues. V lost 0 bases and J lost 4; bases outside the gene matches: 5. Per germline, CDR1 MNHEY and CDR2 SVGAGI. The CDR3 DNA sequence: TGTGCCAGCAGTTACTCGATCAGGGGGGGCACTGAAGCTTTCTTT. Residues: CASSYSIRGGTEAFF.

As concerns this clonotype: It differs at one base from a far larger clone, so likely a read error. CDR3 sequence reads: CASSLVPDSRTEASF. DNA of the CDR3: TGTGCCAGCAGCTTAGTGCCAGACTCGAGGACTGAAGCTTCCTTT. V gene TRBV7-2 combines with J gene TRBJ1-1; D not certain. CDR1 and CDR2 (germline): SGHTA, FQGNSA. The CDR3 is made up of 15 amino acids.

This clonotype has at least ten counts. The gene calls are TRBV7-8 and TRBJ2-2; D is undetermined. CDR1 SGHVS and CDR2 FQNEAQ come from the germline V gene. This CDR3 region has 15 residues. Trimming stripped 1 base from V and 6 bases from J, with 12 bases between. Here the CDR3 DNA reads TGTGCCAGCAGCTTAGGGGTAGAGCGCTCCGGGGAGCTGTTTTTT. It specifies CASSLGVERSGELFF.

This clonotype was picked up many times. The rearrangement uses TRBV6-2 or TRBV6-3 and TRBJ2-7; D possibly corresponds to TRBD2 (6 bases). In germline, CDR1 is MNHEY, CDR2 SVGEGT. Trimming removed 0 bases from V and 3 bases from J, with 15 bases in between. This CDR3 spans 16 amino acids. For the CDR3, the DNA is TGTGCCAGCAGTTACTCGAGGCGGGATTTACGCTACGAGCAGTACTTC. Translated: CASSYSRRDLRYEQYF.

This clonotype turned up a few times. This chain uses TRBV19 with TRBJ1-4, with no clear D. The CDR3 spans 15 residues. Germline V gene sequence: CDR1 LNHDA, CDR2 SQIVND (reference sequence). V was pared by 6 bases and J by 0 bases, with 11 bases between. For the CDR3, the DNA is TGTGCCAGTAGCGCCCTACAGTCAACTAATGAAAAACTGTTTTTT. Its protein product is CASSALQSTNEKLFF.